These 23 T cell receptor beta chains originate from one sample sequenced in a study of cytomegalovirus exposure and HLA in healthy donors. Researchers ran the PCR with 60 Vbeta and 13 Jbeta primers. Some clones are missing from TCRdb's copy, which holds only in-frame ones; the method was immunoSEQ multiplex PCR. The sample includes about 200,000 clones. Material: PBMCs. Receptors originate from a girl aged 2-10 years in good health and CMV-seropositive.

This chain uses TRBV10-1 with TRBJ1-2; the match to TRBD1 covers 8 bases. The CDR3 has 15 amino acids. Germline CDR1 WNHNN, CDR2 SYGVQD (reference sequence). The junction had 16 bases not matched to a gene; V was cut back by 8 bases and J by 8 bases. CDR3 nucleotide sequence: TGCGCCAGCTCGGATCATCAGGGGGCTGCTCTCGGCTACACCTTC. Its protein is CASSDHQGAALGYTF.

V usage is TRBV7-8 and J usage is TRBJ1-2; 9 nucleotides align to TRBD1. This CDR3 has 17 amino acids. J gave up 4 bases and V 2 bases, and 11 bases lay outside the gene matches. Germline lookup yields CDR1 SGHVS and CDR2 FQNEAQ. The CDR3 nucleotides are TGTGCCAGCAGCTTATTTTCGGAACAGGGGGCTGGCTATGGCTACACCTTC. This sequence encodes CASSLFSEQGAGYGYTF.

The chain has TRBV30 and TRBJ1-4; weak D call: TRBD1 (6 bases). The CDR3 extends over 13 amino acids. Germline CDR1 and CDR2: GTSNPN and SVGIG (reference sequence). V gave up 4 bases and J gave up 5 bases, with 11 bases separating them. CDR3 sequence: CAWISQGNEKLFF. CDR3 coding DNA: TGTGCCTGGATAAGTCAGGGGAATGAAAAACTGTTTTTT. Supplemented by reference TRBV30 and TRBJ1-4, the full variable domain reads SQTIHQWPATLVQPVGSPLSLECTVEGTSNPNLYWYRQAAGRGLQLLFYSVGIGQISSEVPQNLSASRPQDRQFILSSKKLLLSDSGFYLCAWISQGNEKLFFGSGTQLSVL.

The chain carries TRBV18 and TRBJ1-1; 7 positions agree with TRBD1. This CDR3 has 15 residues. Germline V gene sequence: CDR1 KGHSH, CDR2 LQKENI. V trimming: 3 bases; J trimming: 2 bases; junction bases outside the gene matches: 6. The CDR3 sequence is CASSPRDSSNTEAFF. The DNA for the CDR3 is TGTGCCAGCTCACCCCGGGACAGTTCAAACACTGAAGCTTTCTTT.

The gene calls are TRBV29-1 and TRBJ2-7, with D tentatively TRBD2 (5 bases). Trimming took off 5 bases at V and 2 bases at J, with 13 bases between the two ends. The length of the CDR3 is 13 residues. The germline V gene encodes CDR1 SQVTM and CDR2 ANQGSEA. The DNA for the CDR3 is TGCAGCGTTAGAGTGGGAGCGACCTACGAGCAGTACTTC. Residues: CSVRVGATYEQYF.

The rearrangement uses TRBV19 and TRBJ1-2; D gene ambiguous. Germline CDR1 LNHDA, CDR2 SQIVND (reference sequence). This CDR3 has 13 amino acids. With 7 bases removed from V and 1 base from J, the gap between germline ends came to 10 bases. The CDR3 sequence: CASTPRDNYGYTF. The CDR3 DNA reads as TGTGCCAGTACCCCACGGGATAACTATGGCTACACCTTC. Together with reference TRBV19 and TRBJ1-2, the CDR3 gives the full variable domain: DGGITQSPKYLFRKEGQNVTLSCEQNLNHDAMYWYRQDPGQGLRLIYYSQIVNDFQKGDIAEGYSVSREKKESFPLTVTSAQKNPTAFYLCASTPRDNYGYTFGSGTRLTVV.

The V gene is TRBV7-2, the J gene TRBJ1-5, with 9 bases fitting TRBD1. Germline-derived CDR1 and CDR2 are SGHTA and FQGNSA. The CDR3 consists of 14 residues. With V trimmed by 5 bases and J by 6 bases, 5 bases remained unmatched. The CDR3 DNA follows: TGTGCCAGCAGCCCACGACAGGGGGGTCAGCCCCAGCATTTT. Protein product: CASSPRQGGQPQHF.

As DNA, the CDR3 is TGTGCCAGCAGCTTAGGGGCGGGTCAATACAATGAGCAGTTCTTC. Residues: CASSLGAGQYNEQFF. J is TRBJ2-1 and V is TRBV7-2, with a possible D match to TRBD2 (5 bases). The germline gives CDR1 SGHTA, CDR2 FQGNSA. CDR3 length equals 15 residues. Trimming cost V 1 base and J 4 bases, with 11 bases left between them.

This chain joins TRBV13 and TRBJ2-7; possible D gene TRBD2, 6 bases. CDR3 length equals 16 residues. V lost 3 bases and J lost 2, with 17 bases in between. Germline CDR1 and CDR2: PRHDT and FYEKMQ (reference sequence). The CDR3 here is CASSFLGLGLPYEQYF. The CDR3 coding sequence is TGTGCCAGCAGCTTTCTGGGGTTAGGACTACCCTACGAGCAGTACTTC. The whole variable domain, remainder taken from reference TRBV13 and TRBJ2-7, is AAGVIQSPRHLIKEKRETATLKCYPIPRHDTVYWYQQGPGQDPQFLISFYEKMQSDKGSIPDRFSAQQFSDYHSELNMSSLELGDSALYFCASSFLGLGLPYEQYFGPGTRLTVT.

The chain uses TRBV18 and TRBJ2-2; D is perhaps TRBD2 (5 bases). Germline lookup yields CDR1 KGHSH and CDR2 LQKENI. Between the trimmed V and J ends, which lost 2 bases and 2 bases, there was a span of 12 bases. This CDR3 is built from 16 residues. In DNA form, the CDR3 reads TGTGCCAGCTCACCAGTTTCGCGGGTAAACACCGGGGAGCTGTTTTTT. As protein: CASSPVSRVNTGELFF.

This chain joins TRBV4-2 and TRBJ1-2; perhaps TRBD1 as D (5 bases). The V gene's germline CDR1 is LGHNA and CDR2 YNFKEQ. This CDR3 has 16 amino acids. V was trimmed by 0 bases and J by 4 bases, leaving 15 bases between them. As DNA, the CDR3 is TGTGCCAGCAGCCAAGACGCCCGCCAGGGTTCCTATGGCTACACCTTC. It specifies CASSQDARQGSYGYTF.

The DNA of the CDR3 is TGTGCCAGTCGCCTTGCGGGACTCGGGGGAGGCTACACCTTC. Its translation is CASRLAGLGGGYTF. The chain employs TRBV19 and TRBJ1-2; weak D call: TRBD1 (5 bases). Trimming removed 8 bases from V and 8 bases from J, with 21 bases in between. Per the germline V gene, CDR1 is LNHDA and CDR2 is SQIVND (reference sequence). This CDR3 region has 14 residues.

CDR3 DNA sequence: TGTGCCAGCCATTACAGGTCCAGCTCGGCGACGCAGTATTTT. This gives the protein CASHYRSSSATQYF. The chain employs TRBV28 and TRBJ2-3; possible D gene TRBD1, 5 bases. The V gene lost 8 bases and the J gene lost 9 bases, with 21 bases spanning the gap. The CDR3 loop spans 14 amino acids. Looked up from germline, CDR1 is MDHEN and CDR2 is SYDVKM.

The CDR3 region has the DNA TGCGCCAGCGGCGACTACCCCCCCGACGAGCAGTACTTC. Its translation is CASGDYPPDEQYF. The chain carries TRBV5-1 and TRBJ2-5; perhaps TRBD2 as D (5 bases). The tail of the sequence fits TRBJ2-7 better, so the J call may be wrong. Germline lookup yields CDR1 SGHRS and CDR2 YFSETQ. The CDR3 extends over 13 amino acids.

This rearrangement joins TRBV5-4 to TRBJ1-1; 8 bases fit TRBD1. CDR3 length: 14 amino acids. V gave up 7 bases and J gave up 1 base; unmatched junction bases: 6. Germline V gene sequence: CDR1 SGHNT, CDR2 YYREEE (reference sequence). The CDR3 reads CASGAQGANTEAFF. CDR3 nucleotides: TGTGCCAGCGGGGCCCAGGGGGCGAACACTGAAGCTTTCTTT. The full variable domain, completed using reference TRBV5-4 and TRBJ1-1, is ETGVTQSPTHLIKTRGQQVTLRCSSQSGHNTVSWYQQALGQGPQFIFQYYREEENGRGNFPPRFSGLQFPNYSSELNVNALELDDSALYLCASGAQGANTEAFFGQGTRLTVV.

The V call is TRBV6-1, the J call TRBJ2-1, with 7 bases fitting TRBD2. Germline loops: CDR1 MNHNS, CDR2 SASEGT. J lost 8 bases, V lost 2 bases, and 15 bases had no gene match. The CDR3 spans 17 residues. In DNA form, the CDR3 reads TGTGCCAGCAGTGAAAGGGTAGCCGCGGGAGTGTGGGATGAGCAGTTCTTC. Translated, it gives CASSERVAAGVWDEQFF.

The DNA of the CDR3 is TGTGCCAGCTCAGGGGACGGACTAAAAAATCGAGAAGAAGCTTTCTTT. This gives the protein CASSGDGLKNREEAFF. The chain is built from TRBV18 and TRBJ1-1; possible D gene TRBD1, 5 bases. Per the germline V gene, CDR1 is KGHSH and CDR2 is LQKENI. V was cut by 5 bases and J by 8 bases, with 24 bases left in between. The length of the CDR3 is 16 residues.

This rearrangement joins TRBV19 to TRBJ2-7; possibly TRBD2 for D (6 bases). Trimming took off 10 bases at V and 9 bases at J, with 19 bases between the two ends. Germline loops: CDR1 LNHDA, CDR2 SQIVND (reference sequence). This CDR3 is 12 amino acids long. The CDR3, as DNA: TGTGCCAAGAAATCGGGAGCCACCGGGCAGTACTTC. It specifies CAKKSGATGQYF.

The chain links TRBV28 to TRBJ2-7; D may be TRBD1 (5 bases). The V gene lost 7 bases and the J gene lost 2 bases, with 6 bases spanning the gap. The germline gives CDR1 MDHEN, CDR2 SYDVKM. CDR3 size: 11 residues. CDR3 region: CASTTAYEQYF. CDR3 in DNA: TGTGCCAGCACGACAGCCTACGAGCAGTACTTC.

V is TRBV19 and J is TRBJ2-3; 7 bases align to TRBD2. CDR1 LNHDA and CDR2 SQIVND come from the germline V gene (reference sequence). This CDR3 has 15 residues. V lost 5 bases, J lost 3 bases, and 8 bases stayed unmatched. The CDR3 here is CASSWASGFTDTQYF. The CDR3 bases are TGTGCCAGTAGTTGGGCTAGCGGATTTACAGATACGCAGTATTTT.

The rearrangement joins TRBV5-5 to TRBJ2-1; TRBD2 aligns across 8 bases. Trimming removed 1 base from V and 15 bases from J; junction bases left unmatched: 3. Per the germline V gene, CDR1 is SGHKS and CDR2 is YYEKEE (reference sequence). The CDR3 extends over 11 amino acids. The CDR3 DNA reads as TGTGCCAGCAGCTTGAGGACTAGCTTGTTCTTC. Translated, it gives CASSLRTSLFF.

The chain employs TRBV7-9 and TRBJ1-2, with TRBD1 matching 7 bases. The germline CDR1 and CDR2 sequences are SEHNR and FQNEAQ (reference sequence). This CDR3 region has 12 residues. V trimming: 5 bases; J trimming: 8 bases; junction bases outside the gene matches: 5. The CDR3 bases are TGTGCCAGCAGCGACAGGGAGGACGGCTACACCTTC. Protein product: CASSDREDGYTF.

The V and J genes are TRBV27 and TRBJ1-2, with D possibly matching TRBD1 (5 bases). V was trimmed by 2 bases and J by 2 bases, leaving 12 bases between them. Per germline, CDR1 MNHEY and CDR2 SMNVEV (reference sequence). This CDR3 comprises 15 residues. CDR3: CASSLHGGVNYGYTF. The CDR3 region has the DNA TGTGCCAGCAGTTTACACGGGGGGGTGAACTATGGCTACACCTTC.